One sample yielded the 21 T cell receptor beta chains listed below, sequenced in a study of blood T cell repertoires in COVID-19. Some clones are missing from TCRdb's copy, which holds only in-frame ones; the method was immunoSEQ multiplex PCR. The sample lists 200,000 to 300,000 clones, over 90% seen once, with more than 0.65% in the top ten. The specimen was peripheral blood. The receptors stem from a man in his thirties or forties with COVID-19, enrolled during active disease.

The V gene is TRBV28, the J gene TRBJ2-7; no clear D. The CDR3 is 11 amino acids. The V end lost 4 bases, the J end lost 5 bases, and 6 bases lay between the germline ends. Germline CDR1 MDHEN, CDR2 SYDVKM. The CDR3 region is CASSSPNEQYF. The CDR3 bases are TGTGCCAGCAGTTCCCCTAACGAGCAGTACTTC. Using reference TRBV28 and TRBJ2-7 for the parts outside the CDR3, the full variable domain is DVKVTQSSRYLVKRTGEKVFLECVQDMDHENMFWYRQDPGLGLRLIYFSYDVKMKEKGDIPEGYSVSREKKERFSLILESASTNQTSMYLCASSSPNEQYFGPGTRLTVT.

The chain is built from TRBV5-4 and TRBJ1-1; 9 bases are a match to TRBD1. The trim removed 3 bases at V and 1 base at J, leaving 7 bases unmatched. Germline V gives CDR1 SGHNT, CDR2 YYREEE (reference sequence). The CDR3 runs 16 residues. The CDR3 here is CASSSPMGQGNTEAFF. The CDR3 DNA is TGTGCCAGCAGCTCTCCCATGGGACAGGGGAACACTGAAGCTTTCTTT.

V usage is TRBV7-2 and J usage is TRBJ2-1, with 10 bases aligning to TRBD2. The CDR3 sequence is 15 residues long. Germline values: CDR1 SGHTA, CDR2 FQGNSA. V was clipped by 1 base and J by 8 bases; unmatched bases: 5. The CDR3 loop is CASSLVSSGGDEQFF. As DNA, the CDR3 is TGTGCCAGCAGCTTAGTCTCTAGCGGGGGTGATGAGCAGTTCTTC.

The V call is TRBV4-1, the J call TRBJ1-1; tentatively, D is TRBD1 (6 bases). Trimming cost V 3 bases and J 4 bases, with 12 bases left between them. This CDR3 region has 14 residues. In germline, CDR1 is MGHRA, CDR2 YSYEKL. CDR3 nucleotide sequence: TGCGCCAGCAGCCATACAGGGTCGAGCACTGAAGCTTTCTTT. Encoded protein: CASSHTGSSTEAFF.

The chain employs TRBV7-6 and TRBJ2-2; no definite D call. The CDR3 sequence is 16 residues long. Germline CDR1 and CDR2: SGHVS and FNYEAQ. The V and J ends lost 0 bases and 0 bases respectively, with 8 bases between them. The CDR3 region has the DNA TGTGCCAGCAGCTTAGCCCGGCAGGCGAACACCGGGGAGCTGTTTTTT. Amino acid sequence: CASSLARQANTGELFF.

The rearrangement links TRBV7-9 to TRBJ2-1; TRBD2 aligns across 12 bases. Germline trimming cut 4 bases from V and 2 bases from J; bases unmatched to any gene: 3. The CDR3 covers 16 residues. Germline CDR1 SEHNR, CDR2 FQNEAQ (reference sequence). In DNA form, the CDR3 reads TGTGCCAGCAGCTCCAGGACTAGCGGGGCCTACAATGAGCAGTTCTTC. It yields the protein CASSSRTSGAYNEQFF.

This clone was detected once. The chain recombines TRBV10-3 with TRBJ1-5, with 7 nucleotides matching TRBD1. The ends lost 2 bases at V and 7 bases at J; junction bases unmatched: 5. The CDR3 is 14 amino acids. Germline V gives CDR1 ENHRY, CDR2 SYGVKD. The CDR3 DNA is TGTGCCATCAGTGAGAACCAGGGGGAGCAGCCCCAGCATTTT. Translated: CAISENQGEQPQHF.

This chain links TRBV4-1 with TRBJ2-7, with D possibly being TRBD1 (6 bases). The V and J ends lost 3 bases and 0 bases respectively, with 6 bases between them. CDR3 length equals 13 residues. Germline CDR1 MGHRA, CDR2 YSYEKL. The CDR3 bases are TGCGCCAGCAGCCAGACAGGCTCCTACGAGCAGTACTTC. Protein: CASSQTGSYEQYF.

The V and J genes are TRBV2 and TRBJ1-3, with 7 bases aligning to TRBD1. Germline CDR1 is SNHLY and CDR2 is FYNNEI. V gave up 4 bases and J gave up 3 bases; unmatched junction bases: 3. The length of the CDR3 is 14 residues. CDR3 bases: TGTGCCAGCAGTGGACAGGGTCTTGGAAACACCATATATTTT. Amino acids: CASSGQGLGNTIYF. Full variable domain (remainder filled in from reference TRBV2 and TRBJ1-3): EPEVTQTPSHQVTQMGQEVILRCVPISNHLYFYWYRQILGQKVEFLVSFYNNEISEKSEIFDDQFSVERPDGSNFTLKIRSTKLEDSAMYFCASSGQGLGNTIYFGEGSWLTVV.

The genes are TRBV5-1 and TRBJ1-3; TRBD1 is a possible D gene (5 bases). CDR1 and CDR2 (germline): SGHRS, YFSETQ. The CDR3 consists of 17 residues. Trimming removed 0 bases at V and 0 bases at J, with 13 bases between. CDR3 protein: CASSLAGRVSSGNTIYF. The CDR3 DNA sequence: TGCGCCAGCAGCTTGGCGGGCAGGGTGAGCTCTGGAAACACCATATATTTT.

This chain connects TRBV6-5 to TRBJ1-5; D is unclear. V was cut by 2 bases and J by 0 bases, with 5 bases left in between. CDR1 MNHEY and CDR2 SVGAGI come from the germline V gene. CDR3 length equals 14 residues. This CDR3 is CASSYGGSNQPQHF. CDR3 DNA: TGTGCCAGCAGTTACGGCGGTAGCAATCAGCCCCAGCATTTT.

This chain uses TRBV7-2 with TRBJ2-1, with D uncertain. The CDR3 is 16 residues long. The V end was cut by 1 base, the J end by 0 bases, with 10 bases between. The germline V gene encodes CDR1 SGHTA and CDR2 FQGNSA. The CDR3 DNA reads TGTGCCAGCAGCTTAGATGTCACGAGCTCCTACAATGAGCAGTTCTTC. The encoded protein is CASSLDVTSSYNEQFF.

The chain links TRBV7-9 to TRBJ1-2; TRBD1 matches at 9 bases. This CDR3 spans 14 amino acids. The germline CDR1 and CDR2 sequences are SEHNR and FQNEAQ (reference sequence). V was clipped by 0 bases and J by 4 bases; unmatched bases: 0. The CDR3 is CASSLATGGYGYTF. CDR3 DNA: TGTGCCAGCAGCTTAGCGACAGGGGGCTATGGCTACACCTTC.

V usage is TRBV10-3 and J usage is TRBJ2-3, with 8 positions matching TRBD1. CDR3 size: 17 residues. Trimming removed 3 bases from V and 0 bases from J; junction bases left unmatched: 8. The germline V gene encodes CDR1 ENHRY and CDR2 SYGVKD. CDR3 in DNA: TGTGCCATCAGTGATGCCGACCGGACAGGGAGCACAGATACGCAGTATTTT. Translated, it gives CAISDADRTGSTDTQYF.

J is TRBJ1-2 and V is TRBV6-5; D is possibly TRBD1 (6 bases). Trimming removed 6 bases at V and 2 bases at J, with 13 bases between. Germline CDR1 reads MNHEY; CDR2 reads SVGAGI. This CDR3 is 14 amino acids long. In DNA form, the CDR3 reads TGTGCCAGCAGCCCAAGGGGGGGCAACTATGGCTACACCTTC. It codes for CASSPRGGNYGYTF.

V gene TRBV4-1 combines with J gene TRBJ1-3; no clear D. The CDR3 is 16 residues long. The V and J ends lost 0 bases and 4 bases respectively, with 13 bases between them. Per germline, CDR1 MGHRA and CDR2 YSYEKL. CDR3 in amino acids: CASSQDGRRRGNTIYF. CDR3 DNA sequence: TGCGCCAGCAGCCAAGATGGTAGGAGGAGGGGAAACACCATATATTTT.

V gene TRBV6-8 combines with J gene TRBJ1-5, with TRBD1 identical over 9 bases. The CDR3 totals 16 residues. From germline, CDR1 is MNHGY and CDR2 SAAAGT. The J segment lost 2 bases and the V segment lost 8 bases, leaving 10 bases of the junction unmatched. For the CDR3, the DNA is TGTGCCAGCCCCGAAACGGGACAGGGTTGCAATCAGCCCCAGCATTTT. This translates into CASPETGQGCNQPQHF.

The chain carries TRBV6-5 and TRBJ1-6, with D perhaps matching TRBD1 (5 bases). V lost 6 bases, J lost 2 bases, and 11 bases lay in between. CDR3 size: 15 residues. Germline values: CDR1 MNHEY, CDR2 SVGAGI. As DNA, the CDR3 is TGTGCCAGCAGGGGGATGACAGCCTATAATTCACCCCTCCACTTT. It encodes CASRGMTAYNSPLHF.

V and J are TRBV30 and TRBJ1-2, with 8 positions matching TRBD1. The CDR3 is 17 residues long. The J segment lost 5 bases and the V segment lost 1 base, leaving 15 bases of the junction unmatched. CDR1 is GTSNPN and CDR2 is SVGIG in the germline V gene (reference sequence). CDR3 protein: CAWSELGQVGRGYGYTF. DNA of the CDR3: TGTGCCTGGAGTGAACTGGGACAGGTTGGGCGAGGGTATGGCTACACCTTC.

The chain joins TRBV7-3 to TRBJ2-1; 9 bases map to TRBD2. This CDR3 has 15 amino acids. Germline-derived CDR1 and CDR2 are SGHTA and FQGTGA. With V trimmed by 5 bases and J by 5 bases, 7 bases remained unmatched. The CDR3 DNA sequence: TGTGCCAGCAGCCTATTAGCGGGGGTAAACAATGAGCAGTTCTTC. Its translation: CASSLLAGVNNEQFF.

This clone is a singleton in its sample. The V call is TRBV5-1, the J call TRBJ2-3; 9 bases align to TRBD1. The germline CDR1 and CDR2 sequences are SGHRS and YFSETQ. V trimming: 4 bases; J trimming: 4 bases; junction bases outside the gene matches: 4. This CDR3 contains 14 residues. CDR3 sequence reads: CASSAGQGPDTQYF. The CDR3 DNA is TGCGCCAGCAGCGCGGGACAGGGCCCAGATACGCAGTATTTT.